This T cell receptor (beta chain) was recorded in a study of PD-1 blockade in classical Hodgkin lymphoma (dated by TCRdb to 2020 to 2022). Notes on the research overall: Nivolumab dosing was 3 mg/kg intravenously every 2 weeks, continuing until either disease progression or unacceptable toxicity. A peripheral blood immune signature of response to PD-1 blockade in classical Hodgkin lymphoma was defined using TCR beta sequencing and CyTOF. Overall study results and their limits: The study covered only a single clinical trial cohort, and the causes of the repertoire differences, possibly disease activity or prior therapy, were still not defined. Baseline diversity similar to that of newly diagnosed patients was observed in trial patients achieving complete response, whereas significantly lower diversity was observed in partial responders and progressors. Baseline TCR diversity was reported to be lower in newly diagnosed patients than in healthy donors, and even lower in relapsed/refractory patients. CD4+ but not CD8+ TCR diversity rose significantly by C4D1 (p=0.0027 vs p=0.16), most apparent in complete responders (p=0.02). Lower diversity was observed in patients in whom nivolumab was started less than 1 year after ASCT, and these patients were excluded from later analyses so that confounding by immune reconstitution would be avoided.

Genomic DNA was isolated using the Qiagen DNeasy kit from unsorted PBMCs as well as from negatively selected CD4+ and CD8+ fractions. TCR beta CDR3 regions were amplified by immunoSEQ multiplex PCR using primers annealing to V and J segments. A synthetic immune receptor repertoire was used to minimize amplification bias, and any remaining bias was removed computationally after sequencing. The original methods were these. Custom Python scripts were used to quantify repertoire diversity as the Shannon entropy index. The unsorted, CD4+ and CD8+ repertoires were each analyzed separately, with the exception of combined analyses, where CD4+ and CD8+ sequences were merged in silico. A clone was considered expanded if an increase in frequency of at least 2-fold after treatment relative to C1D1 was found, and a pseudocount of 0.5 was applied to clones undetected at baseline. Singleton clones were defined as clones with 0 or 1 copy at C1D1, and non-singleton clones were defined as clones with 2 or more copies. Clones expanded in unsorted samples were labelled as CD4+, CD8+ or unknown by matching protein sequences in sorted samples from the same patient. Wilcoxon tests on paired samples were used to test diversity changes from C1D1 to C4D1. Imported from immuneACCESS, the table was reduced by TCRdb to in-frame sequences with V and J called. These copies leave out some clones; in studies compared against another copy, an unresolved V gene accounts for under half, and the cause of the remainder is not known. Clone size and the V and J calls come from that table; the DNA yielded D and trimming. The sample yields 30,000 or so clones; 80% to 90% were counted once. The top ten hold approximately 35% of the sample.

Concerning this clone: Its antigen is not yet known. No base quality values were provided; no much bigger clone lies one nucleotide off.

The sample's time point label, in plain terms: cycle 1 day 1 (C1D1), immediately before nivolumab initiation. Relapse after autologous stem cell transplantation had occurred in all trial patients, and cohorts A, B and C were distinguished by prior brentuximab vedotin exposure. The trial cohort included fewer than 65 patients with relapsed/refractory classical Hodgkin lymphoma, and each patient had a best overall response of complete response, partial response or progressive disease. Single-agent nivolumab was administered to trial patients in the multi-cohort phase II CheckMate 205 trial. An independent review committee assessed best overall response using the 2007 International Working Group response criteria. Trial PBMCs were obtained immediately prior to nivolumab initiation (C1D1) and on therapy at cycle 2 day 1 and cycle 4 day 1. Peripheral blood was collected in 8 mL Vacutainer Cell Preparation Tubes, from which PBMCs were isolated by centrifugation and then cryopreserved.

Sequenced here: peripheral blood mononuclear cells (PBMCs), sampled at baseline. The sequence came from a human donor with classical Hodgkin lymphoma.

This receptor carries the CDR3 CASSRLGEAANTGELFF. The DNA reads as follows: TGTGCCAGCTCCAGACTCGGTGAGGCGGCGAACACCGGGGAGCTGTTTTTT. The chain links TRBV18 with TRBJ2-2; there is no confident call for the D gene. The CDR3 has 17 amino acids, counting the end cysteine and phenylalanine. Of the read, only the CDR3 DNA is kept; its 51 bases are in frame from base 1. The junction carries 17 bases between V and J, which are trimmed by 6 bases and 0 bases respectively. The germline V gene encodes CDR1 KGHSH and CDR2 LQKENI.